Included here is one T cell receptor (beta chain) sequence, with context. The source of the sample is a study of Ad26.COV2.S vaccination and SARS-CoV-2 variants. Unmatched junction bases numbered 5, after V lost 4 bases and J lost 5 bases. The CDR3 length is 15 residues. Germline CDR1 reads MGHDK; CDR2 reads SYGVNS. The repertoire was sequenced with immunoSEQ multiplex PCR; TCRdb's copy has only in-frame clones and lacks some. The sample holds 400,000 to 450,000 clones, 80% to 95% seen once. The treatment here: some 20 received Ad26.COV2.S at low or high dose, single or two shots; a few received placebo; per-sample allocation not given. Collection of the samples took place on day 63 after the first injection of vaccine or placebo.

The source was peripheral blood, collected in a trial of Ad26.COV2.S vaccine versus placebo. The clonotype was recovered from a person between 18 and 60 years old who received the Ad26.COV2.S COVID-19 vaccine or a placebo. The chain carries TRBV25-1 and TRBJ1-4; TRBD1 matches at 9 bases. CDR3 sequence: CASSAFGTGNEKLFF. CDR3 coding DNA: TGTGCCAGCAGTGCCTTTGGGACAGGGAATGAAAAACTGTTTTTT.